This is a list of T cell receptor beta chains from one sample in a study of T cells in Graves' hyperthyroidism and ophthalmopathy. TCRdb recomputed calls from the multiplex PCR reads with MiXCR, one row per CDR3 protein. This sample has 370,000 or so distinct CDR3 sequences; roughly 13% occur once, and the top ten carry less than 25%. The sample taken for sequencing was blood. Source of these receptors: a man younger than 40 with Graves' hyperthyroidism that later progressed to Graves' ophthalmopathy. Each CDR3 is given with its conserved first and last residue. The D gene is left open where the match is weak. Size tells how often a clone was seen (once, few, many) or the class of an expanded clone, and some rows leave it out.

V	D	size	J	CDR3	DNA
TRBV12-3/TRBV12-4	TRBD1	many	TRBJ1-2	CATRGNGGYTF	TGTGCCACCAGGGGGAATGGCGGCTACACCTTC
TRBV4-1	.	.	TRBJ1-5	CASSRGRDQPQHF	TGCGCCAGCAGCCGAGGGCGGGATCAGCCCCAGCATTTT
TRBV12-3/TRBV12-4	.	few	TRBJ1-2	CASSPSGGSYGYTF	TGTGCCAGCAGTCCATCGGGGGGAAGCTATGGCTACACCTTC
TRBV30	TRBD1	many	TRBJ1-6	CAWSTGVGSPLHF	TGTGCCTGGAGTACAGGGGTAGGATCACCCCTCCACTTT
TRBV5-6	TRBD1	few	TRBJ1-1	CASSTTGDSGNTEAFF	TGTGCCAGCAGCACCACAGGGGATTCTGGGAACACTGAAGCTTTCTTT
TRBV28	.	many	TRBJ2-7	CASSLGQAPYEQYF	TGTGCCAGCAGTTTGGGGCAGGCTCCCTACGAGCAGTACTTC
TRBV10-1	TRBD1	few	TRBJ2-5	CASSDRSSGQPQETQYF	TGCGCCAGCAGTGACCGTTCCTCGGGACAGCCGCAAGAGACCCAGTACTTC
TRBV7-8	.	few	TRBJ2-7	CASSLNKGIEQYF	TGTGCCAGCAGCTTAAATAAGGGGATCGAGCAGTACTTC
TRBV5-1	.	.	TRBJ2-1	CASSAGQTYNEQFF	TGCGCCAGCAGCGCGGGACAGACATACAATGAGCAGTTCTTC
TRBV10-3	TRBD1	.	TRBJ1-6	CAIKTSTGDNSPLHF	TGTGCCATCAAGACTTCGACAGGGGACAATTCACCCCTCCACTTT
TRBV4-1	.	once	TRBJ2-7	CASSQDEAYEQYF	TGCGCCAGCAGCCAAGATGAGGCCTACGAGCAGTACTTC